The 13 T cell receptor beta chains presented below share a single source sample, sequenced in a study of CD8+ T cells in alopecia areata (dated by TCRdb to 2016 to 2018). Receptor libraries were prepared by the immunoSEQ multiplex PCR assay. For TCR sequencing, RNA was extracted from every sample and reverse transcribed into cDNA to serve as template. Entries here come from immuneACCESS through TCRdb and include only in-frame sequences with V and J called. Some clones fail to appear in such tables; in the studies checked, an unresolved V gene covers under half of the shortfall, and the cause of the remainder is unknown. The sample includes hundreds of thousands of clones, with approximately 61% observed a single time. Roughly 1.2% of the sample is taken by the ten largest. Reading the label with the study, this specimen's time point is: baseline before oral tofacitinib. This sample comprised CD4+ T cells sorted from blood, obtained at week 0. All receptors derive from a human donor with alopecia areata.

The chain employs TRBV30 and TRBJ1-6; TRBD1 agrees at 8 bases. Germline values: CDR1 GTSNPN, CDR2 SVGIG (reference sequence). The CDR3 totals 14 residues. The V and J ends lost 3 bases and 5 bases, in that order; junction bases with no gene match: 3. The CDR3 bases are TGTGCCTGGAGCGGGACAGGAAATAATTCACCCCTCCACTTT. Its protein is CAWSGTGNNSPLHF.

V is TRBV9 and J is TRBJ2-6; no clear D gene. V lost 6 bases to trimming and J lost 4 bases, with 11 bases between them. The CDR3 spans 14 residues. The germline V gene has CDR1 SGDLS and CDR2 YYNGEE. The CDR3 here is CASTPSSGANVLTF. In nucleotides, the CDR3 is TGTGCCAGCACCCCCTCGAGCGGGGCCAACGTCCTGACTTTC. Together with reference TRBV9 and TRBJ2-6, the CDR3 gives the full variable domain: DSGVTQTPKHLITATGQRVTLRCSPRSGDLSVYWYQQSLDQGLQFLIQYYNGEERAKGNILERFSAQQFPDLHSELNLSSLELGDSALYFCASTPSSGANVLTFGAGSRLTVL.

The chain couples TRBV27 to TRBJ1-6, with 9 bases matching TRBD1. This CDR3 is built from 16 residues. In germline, CDR1 is MNHEY, CDR2 SMNVEV (reference sequence). The ends lost 5 bases at V and 8 bases at J; junction bases unmatched: 10. This chain's CDR3 is CASSVTGTGSHSPLHF. CDR3 nucleotide sequence: TGTGCCAGCAGTGTAACCGGGACAGGGTCCCATTCACCCCTCCACTTT.

This chain joins TRBV25-1 and TRBJ2-2; no reliable D call. CDR3 length: 14 residues. V dropped 2 bases and J dropped 1 base, with 5 bases sitting between them. Germline V gives CDR1 MGHDK, CDR2 SYGVNS. The CDR3 loop reads CASSEVGNTGELFF. CDR3 coding DNA: TGTGCCAGCAGTGAAGTCGGGAACACCGGGGAGCTGTTTTTT.

The chain links TRBV29-1 to TRBJ2-7; possibly TRBD2 for D (7 bases). Per germline, CDR1 SQVTM and CDR2 ANQGSEA. V lost 5 bases and J 2 bases, leaving 10 bases between the germline ends. The CDR3 is 12 residues long. The CDR3 DNA follows: TGCAGCGTTTCGGGGGGCACCTACGAGCAGTACTTC. Translating it yields CSVSGGTYEQYF.

The table lists this clone with a few counts. CDR3 loop: CASGRRLVGETQYF. CDR3 DNA sequence: TGTGCCAGCGGCCGAAGACTAGTTGGAGAGACCCAGTACTTC. The J gene is TRBJ2-5, the V gene TRBV7-6; tentative D call: TRBD2 (6 bases). Germline loops: CDR1 SGHVS, CDR2 FNYEAQ. The CDR3 is 14 residues long. The ends were cut back, 8 bases at V and 4 bases at J, with 17 bases in the middle.

The chain is built from TRBV14 and TRBJ2-7; no firm D call. This CDR3 region has 14 residues. Germline CDR1 SGHDN, CDR2 FVKESK. Trimming cost V 0 bases and J 5 bases, with 11 bases left between them. CDR3 sequence reads: CASSQDRASNEQYF. CDR3 DNA sequence: TGTGCCAGCAGCCAAGATCGTGCGAGTAACGAGCAGTACTTC.

The chain combines TRBV6-5 with TRBJ1-4; TRBD1 might be the D (6 bases). The V gene's germline CDR1 is MNHEY and CDR2 SVGAGI. This CDR3 is built from 15 residues. V lost 6 bases and J 8 bases, leaving 19 bases between the germline ends. CDR3 sequence: CASSRIQGGIEKLFF. The CDR3 DNA is TGTGCCAGCAGCCGAATACAGGGTGGGATAGAAAAACTGTTTTTT.

The chain is built from TRBV2 and TRBJ1-5, with D perhaps TRBD1 (5 bases). The germline V gene has CDR1 SNHLY and CDR2 FYNNEI. The germline V and J ends were trimmed by 7 bases and 11 bases, with 18 bases remaining between them. The CDR3 has 13 amino acids. CDR3 sequence (DNA): TGTGCCAGCACCCCCCAACGCGAGGGGACCCAGCATTTT. Translated: CASTPQREGTQHF.

This clone was seen more than once but under ten times. V is TRBV15 and J is TRBJ1-1; perhaps TRBD1 as D (6 bases). The V and J ends lost 0 bases and 4 bases respectively, with 12 bases between them. Germline lookup yields CDR1 LNHNV and CDR2 YYDKDF (reference sequence). The CDR3 extends over 15 amino acids. DNA of the CDR3: TGTGCCACCAGCAGAGAATCCGGGGGGCTCACTGAAGCTTTCTTT. Residues: CATSRESGGLTEAFF. The whole variable domain, filled in from reference TRBV15 and TRBJ1-1, reads DAMVIQNPRYQVTQFGKPVTLSCSQTLNHNVMYWYQQKSSQAPKLLFHYYDKDFNNEADTPDNFQSRRPNTSFCFLDIRSPGLGDTAMYLCATSRESGGLTEAFFGQGTRLTVV.

The rearrangement links TRBV29-1 to TRBJ2-7; D not certain. Germline CDR1 is SQVTM and CDR2 is ANQGSEA. The CDR3 has 12 amino acids. Deletions cut 7 bases from V and 0 bases from J, with 10 bases between. CDR3 in DNA: TGCAGCGCCGCGGCCAGCTCCTACGAGCAGTACTTC. Amino acid sequence: CSAAASSYEQYF.

The rearrangement joins TRBV29-1 to TRBJ2-3; D remains unclear. The CDR3 extends over 12 amino acids. The V end lost 7 bases, the J end lost 4 bases, and 12 bases lay between the germline ends. Germline V gene sequence: CDR1 SQVTM, CDR2 ANQGSEA. CDR3: CSGTEGSDTQYF. CDR3 nucleotides: TGCAGCGGTACGGAAGGTTCAGATACGCAGTATTTT.

The chain couples TRBV30 to TRBJ1-5; no clear D gene. Trimming cost V 8 bases and J 6 bases, with 17 bases left between them. The CDR3 consists of 13 residues. Germline CDR1 GTSNPN, CDR2 SVGIG (reference sequence). Here the CDR3 reads CAMDVGKAQPQHF. The CDR3 DNA reads TGTGCCATGGATGTGGGGAAGGCTCAGCCCCAGCATTTT.